This entry describes one T cell receptor (beta chain). Its antigen is still unknown. TCRdb processed the 5' RACE reads anew with MiXCR; each CDR3 protein has one entry. The table lists some 85,000 distinct CDR3 sequences, about 8.1% of them singletons. This sample stems from a study of CD8 T cells in ankylosing spondylitis. Study-wide results and caveats: Significant enrichment of disease-linked clones was reported in matched ankylosing spondylitis synovial fluid. Made up of 7 to 9 highly homologous variants, a TCR beta motif appeared characteristic of ankylosing spondylitis blood.

The CDR3 runs 15 residues. Germline V gene data show CDR1 as PRHDT and CDR2 as FYEKMQ (reference sequence). V lost 4 bases, J lost 0 bases, and 10 bases lay in between. Sequencing was done on a sample of blood, either unsorted or a sorted T cell fraction (not recorded which). This TCR was sampled from a male donor with ankylosing spondylitis. The rearrangement joins TRBV13 to TRBJ2-1, with D hard to call. The CDR3 sequence: CASSSGPSSYNEQFF. The DNA of the CDR3 is TGTGCCAGCAGCTCTGGGCCAAGCTCCTACAATGAGCAGTTCTTC.